Here is one T cell receptor (beta chain) with its context. Antigen unknown. This sample is drawn from a study of T cell repertoires in cytomegalovirus infection. Across the whole study: The authors used CMV epitopes that were HLA-C-restricted (recently identified) and HLA-B-restricted (well studied). Indications came from public TCR beta signatures; they pointed to CMV infection and to a matching HLA type. Overall study findings and caveats: Cumulated frequencies of public TCR beta families served to identify carriers of CMV plus the relevant HLA. Within the response measured ex vivo, HLA-C-restricted CMV-specific TCR beta clonotypes were dominant.

From the reads, TCRdb called clonotypes with MiXCR, one entry per CDR3 protein. The data show approximately 150,000 distinct CDR3 sequences, with about 22% seen just once and more than 25% held by the top ten. From germline, CDR1 is SGHVS and CDR2 FQNEAQ. The CDR3 totals 17 residues. V trimming: 0 bases; J trimming: 2 bases; junction bases outside the gene matches: 7. The V gene is TRBV7-8, the J gene TRBJ2-3; TRBD2 aligns across 8 bases. The origin of this receptor is a human donor in good health (CMV status not recorded). Some clones in this sample may be carry-over from other donors' samples. The sample here was CD8+ T cells from cultured PBMCs, taken from culture after CMV antigen stimulation. In DNA, the CDR3 is TGTGCCAGCAGCTTAGCTGGACTAGCTAGCATCACAGATACGCAGTATTTT. This translates into CASSLAGLASITDTQYF.